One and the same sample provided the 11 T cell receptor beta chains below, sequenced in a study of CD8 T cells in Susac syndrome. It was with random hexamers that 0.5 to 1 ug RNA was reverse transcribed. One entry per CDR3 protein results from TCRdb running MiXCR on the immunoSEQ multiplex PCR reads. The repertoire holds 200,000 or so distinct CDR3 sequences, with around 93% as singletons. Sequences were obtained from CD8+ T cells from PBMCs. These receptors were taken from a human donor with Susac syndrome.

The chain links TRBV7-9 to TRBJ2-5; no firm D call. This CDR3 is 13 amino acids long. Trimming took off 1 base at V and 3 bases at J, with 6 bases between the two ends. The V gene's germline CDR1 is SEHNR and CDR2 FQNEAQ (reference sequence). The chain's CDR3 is CASSLVSEETQYF. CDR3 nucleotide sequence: TGTGCCAGCAGCTTAGTTTCCGAAGAGACCCAGTACTTC. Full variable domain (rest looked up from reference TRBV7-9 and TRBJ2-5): DTGVSQNPRHKITKRGQNVTFRCDPISEHNRLYWYRQTLGQGPEFLTYFQNEAQLEKSRLLSDRFSAERPKGSFSTLEIQRTEQGDSAMYLCASSLVSEETQYFGPGTRLLVL.

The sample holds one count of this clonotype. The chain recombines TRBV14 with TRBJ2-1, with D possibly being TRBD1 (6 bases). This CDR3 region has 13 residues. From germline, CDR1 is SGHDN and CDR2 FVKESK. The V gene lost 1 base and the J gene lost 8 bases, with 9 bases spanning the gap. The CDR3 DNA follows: TGTGCCAGCAGCCAAGTACAGGGCTATGAGCAGTTCTTC. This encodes CASSQVQGYEQFF.

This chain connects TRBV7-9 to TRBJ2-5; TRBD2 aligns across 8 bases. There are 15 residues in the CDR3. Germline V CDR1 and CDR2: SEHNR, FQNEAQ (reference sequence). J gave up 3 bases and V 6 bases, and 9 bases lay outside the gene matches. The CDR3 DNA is TGTGCCAGCAGAAGAGGCGTGCGGGGGGAAGAGACCCAGTACTTC. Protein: CASRRGVRGEETQYF.

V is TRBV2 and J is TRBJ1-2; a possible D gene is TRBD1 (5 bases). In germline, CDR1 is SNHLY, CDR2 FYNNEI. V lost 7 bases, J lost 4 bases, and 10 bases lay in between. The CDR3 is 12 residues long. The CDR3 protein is CASKLGPYGYTF. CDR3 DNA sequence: TGTGCCAGCAAACTGGGACCCTATGGCTACACCTTC.

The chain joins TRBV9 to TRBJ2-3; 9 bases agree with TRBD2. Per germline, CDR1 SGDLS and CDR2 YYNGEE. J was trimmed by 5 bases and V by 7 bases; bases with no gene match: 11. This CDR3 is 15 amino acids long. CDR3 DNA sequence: TGTGCCAGCCGACCTAGCGGGATAGTGGAAGATACGCAGTATTTT. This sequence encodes CASRPSGIVEDTQYF.

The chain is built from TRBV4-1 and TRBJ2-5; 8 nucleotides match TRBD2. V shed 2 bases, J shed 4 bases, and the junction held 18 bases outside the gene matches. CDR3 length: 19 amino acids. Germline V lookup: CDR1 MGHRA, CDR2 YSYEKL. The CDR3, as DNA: TGCGCCAGCAGCCAACCACTGGGCGGGACTAGTAAGGAAGGAGAGACCCAGTACTTC. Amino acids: CASSQPLGGTSKEGETQYF.

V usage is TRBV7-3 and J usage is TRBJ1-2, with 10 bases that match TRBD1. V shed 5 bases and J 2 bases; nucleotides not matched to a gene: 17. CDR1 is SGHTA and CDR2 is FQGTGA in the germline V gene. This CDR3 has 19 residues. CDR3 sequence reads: CASSKSIKGQGFPNYGYTF. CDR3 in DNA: TGTGCCAGCAGCAAATCCATCAAGGGACAGGGGTTTCCCAACTATGGCTACACCTTC.

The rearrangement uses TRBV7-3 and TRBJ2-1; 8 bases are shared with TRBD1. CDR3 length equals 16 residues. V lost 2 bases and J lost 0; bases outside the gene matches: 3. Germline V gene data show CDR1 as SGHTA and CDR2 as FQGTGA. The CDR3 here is CASSLGQGSSYNEQFF. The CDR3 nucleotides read TGTGCCAGCAGCTTAGGACAGGGAAGCTCCTACAATGAGCAGTTCTTC.

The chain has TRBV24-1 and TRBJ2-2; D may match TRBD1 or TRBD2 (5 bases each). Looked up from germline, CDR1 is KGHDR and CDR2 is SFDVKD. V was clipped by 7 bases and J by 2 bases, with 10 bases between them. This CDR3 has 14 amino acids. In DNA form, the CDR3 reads TGTGCCACCAGCGAGGGGCGTAACACCGGGGAGCTGTTTTTT. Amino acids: CATSEGRNTGELFF.

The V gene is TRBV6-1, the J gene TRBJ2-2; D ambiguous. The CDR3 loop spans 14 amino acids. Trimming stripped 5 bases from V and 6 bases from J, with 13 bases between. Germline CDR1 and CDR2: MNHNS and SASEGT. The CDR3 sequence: CASSQEYRAGELFF. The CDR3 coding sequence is TGTGCCAGCAGTCAAGAATACCGCGCCGGGGAGCTGTTTTTT.

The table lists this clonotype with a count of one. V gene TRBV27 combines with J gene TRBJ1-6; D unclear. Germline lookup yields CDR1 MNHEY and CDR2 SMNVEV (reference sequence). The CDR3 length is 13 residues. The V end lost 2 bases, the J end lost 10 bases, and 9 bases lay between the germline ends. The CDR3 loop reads CASSLQIKSPLHF. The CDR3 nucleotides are TGTGCCAGCAGTTTACAAATTAAGTCACCCCTCCACTTT.